The sequence of this TCR beta chain was determined in a study of blood T cell repertoires in COVID-19. Study-wide context: The United States, Italy and Spain supplied acute and convalescent COVID-19 samples.

In the original workflow: By means of reference gene primer amplification, nucleated cell counts were estimated. The protocol was immunoSEQ multiplex PCR, while the TCRdb copy is restricted to in-frame clones and leaves out a portion. V and J calls and clone size are those listed in that table; D and trimming were worked out from the DNA. Among under 250,000 clones listed, over 70% were seen once. Source material: peripheral blood. This clonotype was obtained from a woman of 80 years or more with acute or convalescent COVID-19.

The CDR3 DNA follows: TGCAGTGCTAGTAGACAGGGAACCTTGCCCAATGAGCAGTTCTTC. Translation: CSASRQGTLPNEQFF. The rearrangement uses TRBV20-1 and TRBJ2-1; 7 nucleotides agree with TRBD1. The CDR3 is 15 residues long. V trimming: 3 bases; J trimming: 6 bases; junction bases outside the gene matches: 11. The V gene's germline CDR1 is DFQATT and CDR2 SNEGSKA (reference sequence).